Each of the 18 T cell receptor beta chains below was sequenced from the same sample in a study of cytotoxic CD8 clonotypes in ibrutinib-treated CLL. The assay was immunoSEQ multiplex PCR, and TCRdb's table has in-frame clones only and misses some. The sample has 200,000 or so clones, just under 80% seen once. Sample: PBMCs, taken after 12 months of ibrutinib treatment. The receptors were gathered from a human donor with chronic lymphocytic leukemia.

The chain employs TRBV5-6 and TRBJ1-2; no clear D gene. This CDR3 is built from 12 residues. Trimming removed 0 bases at V and 5 bases at J, with 5 bases between. Germline V gene lookup returns CDR1 SGHDT and CDR2 YYEEEE. CDR3 bases: TGTGCCAGCAGCTTGGACATGTATGGCTACACCTTC. This encodes CASSLDMYGYTF.

This clone was found a few times. V usage is TRBV5-1 and J usage is TRBJ2-7; D is ambiguous. This CDR3 is built from 14 residues. CDR1 is SGHRS, CDR2 YFSETQ, per germline. Trimming left V 0 bases short and J 2 bases short, with 9 bases between. The CDR3 DNA reads TGCGCCAGCAGCTTGGCCTCGCCCCCCTACGAGCAGTACTTC. This gives the protein CASSLASPPYEQYF. Combining the CDR3 with reference TRBV5-1 and TRBJ2-7 gives the whole variable domain KAGVTQTPRYLIKTRGQQVTLSCSPISGHRSVSWYQQTPGQGLQFLFEYFSETQRNKGNFPGRFSGRQFSNSRSEMNVSTLELGDSALYLCASSLASPPYEQYFGPGTRLTVT.

This clone was seen a single time. This chain uses TRBV5-8 with TRBJ2-1; TRBD1 matches at 12 bases. The CDR3 runs 17 residues. Germline lookup yields CDR1 SGHTS and CDR2 YDEGEE. Trimming removed 0 bases from V and 9 bases from J; junction bases left unmatched: 10. The CDR3 sequence: CASSLGTGQGAGGEQFF. CDR3 nucleotide sequence: TGTGCCAGCAGCTTGGGAACGGGACAGGGGGCTGGAGGTGAGCAGTTCTTC.

This clone was seen a few times. The same CDR3 arises from other DNA sequences in this sample as well. This chain uses TRBV19 with TRBJ2-1; 8 nucleotides align to TRBD1. CDR3 length equals 14 residues. The germline CDR1 and CDR2 sequences are LNHDA and SQIVND (reference sequence). The junction had 3 bases not matched to a gene; V was cut back by 8 bases and J by 0 bases. The CDR3 reads CASRTGSSYNEQFF. CDR3 DNA: TGTGCCAGTCGGACAGGGAGCTCCTACAATGAGCAGTTCTTC.

The gene calls are TRBV13 and TRBJ1-4, with a weak D call TRBD1 (5 bases). V dropped 4 bases and J dropped 15 bases, with 21 bases sitting between them. This CDR3 comprises 14 residues. Per germline, CDR1 PRHDT and CDR2 FYEKMQ (reference sequence). This CDR3 is CASSSGTGGEGLFF. The CDR3 DNA reads as TGTGCCAGCAGCTCCGGGACGGGGGGTGAGGGTTTGTTTTTT.

The V gene is TRBV7-9, the J gene TRBJ1-2; no firm D call. The V end was cut by 3 bases, the J end by 5 bases, with 4 bases between. The length of the CDR3 is 11 residues. Per the germline V gene, CDR1 is SEHNR and CDR2 is FQNEAQ (reference sequence). CDR3 protein: CASSLAYGYTF. In DNA, the CDR3 is TGTGCCAGCAGCTTGGCTTATGGCTACACCTTC.

This rearrangement joins TRBV4-1 to TRBJ1-5; 8 bases agree with TRBD1. The trim removed 1 base at V and 3 bases at J, leaving 2 bases unmatched. The CDR3 spans 15 residues. Germline assignment: CDR1 MGHRA and CDR2 YSYEKL. The CDR3 is CASSQGDRYNQPQHF. The CDR3 region has the DNA TGCGCCAGCAGCCAAGGGGACAGGTACAATCAGCCCCAGCATTTT.

This rearrangement joins TRBV29-1 to TRBJ1-1, with D perhaps matching TRBD1 (6 bases). The germline V and J ends were trimmed by 7 bases and 4 bases, with 19 bases remaining between them. This CDR3 has 14 amino acids. The germline gives CDR1 SQVTM, CDR2 ANQGSEA. CDR3 in amino acids: CSGAVGAAGTEAFF. In DNA form, the CDR3 reads TGCAGCGGAGCGGTGGGGGCCGCTGGCACTGAAGCTTTCTTT.

This clone was seen a few times. The chain couples TRBV19 to TRBJ1-2, with D uncertain. Germline V gene data show CDR1 as LNHDA and CDR2 as SQIVND (reference sequence). The CDR3 is made up of 14 amino acids. Trimming left V 5 bases short and J 3 bases short, with 13 bases between. The CDR3 sequence: CASSVDVSDYGYTF. The CDR3 coding sequence is TGTGCCAGTAGTGTCGATGTCTCCGACTATGGCTACACCTTC.

The genes are TRBV18 and TRBJ2-2; D may be TRBD2 (5 bases). V was cut by 4 bases and J by 5 bases, with 11 bases left in between. This CDR3 has 14 amino acids. Germline CDR1 KGHSH, CDR2 LQKENI. The CDR3 sequence is CASSQTVATGELFF. The CDR3, as DNA: TGTGCCAGCTCACAAACGGTAGCGACCGGGGAGCTGTTTTTT.

The chain is built from TRBV4-2 and TRBJ1-1; 7 nucleotides line up with TRBD1. Germline CDR1 and CDR2: LGHNA and YNFKEQ. With V trimmed by 1 base and J by 4 bases, 6 bases remained unmatched. The CDR3 loop spans 15 amino acids. The CDR3 spells CASSQGDRVSTEAFF. The CDR3 bases are TGTGCCAGCAGCCAAGGCGACAGGGTAAGCACTGAAGCTTTCTTT.

The gene calls are TRBV14 and TRBJ2-2; D is perhaps TRBD1 or TRBD2 (5 bases each). Trimming took off 0 bases at V and 1 base at J, with 9 bases between the two ends. CDR1 and CDR2 from the germline V gene are SGHDN and FVKESK. CDR3 size: 16 residues. The CDR3 is CASSQDLGVNTGELFF. The CDR3 bases are TGTGCCAGCAGCCAAGATTTGGGGGTGAACACCGGGGAGCTGTTTTTT.

This clone was found a few times. The V and J genes are TRBV7-2 and TRBJ1-2; no reliable D call. The CDR3 is 13 amino acids. Germline CDR1 SGHTA, CDR2 FQGNSA. V dropped 5 bases and J dropped 2 bases, with 9 bases sitting between them. CDR3 region: CASSQQGNYGYTF. CDR3 nucleotides: TGTGCCAGCAGCCAACAAGGGAACTATGGCTACACCTTC.

The chain links TRBV28 to TRBJ1-2; a possible D gene is TRBD1 (6 bases). Trimming took 3 bases from V and 4 from J, leaving 12 bases between them. The germline CDR1 and CDR2 sequences are MDHEN and SYDVKM. This CDR3 has 14 residues. CDR3 nucleotides: TGTGCCAGCAGTTTGGGGGCTGGGTTCTATGGCTACACCTTC. Its protein product is CASSLGAGFYGYTF.

The V gene is TRBV4-1, the J gene TRBJ2-5; D not resolved. This CDR3 has 13 amino acids. The V gene's germline CDR1 is MGHRA and CDR2 YSYEKL. Trimming removed 0 bases from V and 4 bases from J, with 6 bases in between. CDR3 in amino acids: CASSQDRGETQYF. The CDR3 region has the DNA TGCGCCAGCAGCCAAGATCGAGGAGAGACCCAGTACTTC.

This chain uses TRBV6-6 with TRBJ2-7, with D tentatively TRBD1 (5 bases). Germline CDR1 and CDR2: MNHNY and SVGAGI (reference sequence). The CDR3 consists of 12 residues. Trimming took off 5 bases at V and 5 bases at J, with 10 bases between the two ends. CDR3 DNA: TGTGCCAGCAGTGACCAGGGTAACGAGCAGTACTTC. Translated: CASSDQGNEQYF.

This chain links TRBV28 with TRBJ2-6; D is possibly TRBD2 (7 bases). From germline, CDR1 is MDHEN and CDR2 SYDVKM. The CDR3 is 19 residues long. Trimming shortened V by 6 bases and J by 2 bases, and 23 bases separated the two germline ends. CDR3 residues: CASRKWGGSGGPGANVLTF. For the CDR3, the DNA is TGTGCCAGCAGAAAATGGGGTGGCTCCGGGGGGCCTGGGGCCAACGTCCTGACTTTC.

This chain links TRBV4-1 with TRBJ2-4, with D tentatively TRBD2 (6 bases). V shed 0 bases and J shed 7 bases, with 19 bases lying between them. The CDR3 has 17 residues. Germline CDR1 reads MGHRA; CDR2 reads YSYEKL. The CDR3 is CASSQDSGSGDWNIQYF. The CDR3 DNA sequence: TGCGCCAGCAGCCAAGATTCAGGGTCGGGGGATTGGAACATTCAGTACTTC.